This T cell receptor beta chain was captured by sequencing in a study of T cells in Graves' hyperthyroidism and ophthalmopathy. For the study at large: Upon initial diagnosis and before any treatment, peripheral blood was collected.

The CDR3 regions of TCR beta were amplified from RNA transcripts. When the TCR CDR3 underwent first-round RT-PCR, the HTBI primer set was used. Via MiXCR, TCRdb re-called the multiplex PCR reads, giving one row per CDR3 protein. Here the sample spans fewer than 350,000 distinct CDR3 sequences, around 20% being singletons. The sequencing input was blood. This clonotype was obtained from a woman aged 45 to 65 with Graves' hyperthyroidism.

The CDR3 sequence: CSVEAGRGRWETQYF. CDR3 in DNA: TGCAGCGTTGAAGCCGGCAGGGGGCGCTGGGAGACCCAGTACTTC. The chain links TRBV29-1 to TRBJ2-5; 8 bases map to TRBD1. Germline trimming cut 1 base from V and 5 bases from J; bases unmatched to any gene: 9. The CDR3 spans 15 residues. CDR1 and CDR2 from the germline V gene are SQVTM and ANQGSEA.